This T cell receptor (beta chain) was sequenced for a study of CD8 T cells in ankylosing spondylitis. General study findings and limits: A TCR beta motif of under 10 highly homologous variants appeared characteristic of ankylosing spondylitis blood. Significant enrichment of disease-linked clones was reportedly seen in matched ankylosing spondylitis synovial fluid. Relatively scarce in peripheral blood, disease-linked clones were CD8+.

Per germline, CDR1 SGHTA and CDR2 FQGNSA. This CDR3 region has 14 residues. V lost 2 bases and J lost 8, with 15 bases in between. It was by quantitative 5'-RACE with molecular barcodes that TCR beta libraries were made. Each CDR3 protein gets one entry after TCRdb re-called the 5' RACE reads with MiXCR. Among 250,000 to 350,000 distinct CDR3 sequences listed, 20% were seen once. This clonotype has a handful of counts. Its specificity is not known. This receptor was identified in a male donor with ankylosing spondylitis or in good health (not recorded which). The chain uses TRBV7-2 and TRBJ1-2, with D possibly being TRBD1 (5 bases). Sequenced input: blood, either unsorted or a sorted T cell fraction (not recorded which). Written as DNA, the CDR3 is TGTGCCAGCAGCTTATGGGGCAGTCCCTCCGGCTACACCTTC. It is translated as CASSLWGSPSGYTF.